One and the same sample provided the 10 T cell receptor beta chains below, sequenced in a study of control samples from healthy donors and cancer patients. Profiling relied on immunoSEQ multiplex PCR, and the TCRdb table lists in-frame clones only, not all of them. The sample holds 170,000 or so clones, approximately 90% seen once. The sequencing sample was made of blood. The receptor source for this set is a man aged 25-40 years in good health.

The chain carries TRBV19 and TRBJ2-3; 9 bases line up with TRBD2. The trim removed 7 bases at V and 2 bases at J, leaving 7 bases unmatched. The CDR3 covers 15 residues. Germline CDR1 and CDR2: LNHDA and SQIVND (reference sequence). The chain's CDR3 is CASNTAGGPTDTQYF. The CDR3 nucleotides read TGTGCCAGTAACACAGCGGGAGGCCCCACAGATACGCAGTATTTT.

The rearrangement joins TRBV5-1 to TRBJ2-1; unclear D gene. The CDR3 is 20 amino acids. CDR1 is SGHRS and CDR2 is YFSETQ in the germline V gene. V was pared by 4 bases and J by 0 bases, with 26 bases between. CDR3 in amino acids: CASSPENQPITRSSYNEQFF. The DNA for the CDR3 is TGCGCCAGCAGCCCTGAAAATCAACCCATTACGAGGAGCTCCTACAATGAGCAGTTCTTC. Based on the CDR3 plus reference TRBV5-1 and TRBJ2-1, the full variable domain is KAGVTQTPRYLIKTRGQQVTLSCSPISGHRSVSWYQQTPGQGLQFLFEYFSETQRNKGNFPGRFSGRQFSNSRSEMNVSTLELGDSALYLCASSPENQPITRSSYNEQFFGPGTRLTVL.

This chain uses TRBV28 with TRBJ1-5; unclear D gene. The germline V and J ends were trimmed by 2 bases and 6 bases, with 14 bases remaining between them. This CDR3 comprises 15 residues. Germline values: CDR1 MDHEN, CDR2 SYDVKM. The DNA for the CDR3 is TGTGCCAGCAGTTTAGGGGTCGCAATGGGTCAGCCCCAGCATTTT. Translation: CASSLGVAMGQPQHF. The variable domain in full, completed from reference TRBV28 and TRBJ1-5, reads DVKVTQSSRYLVKRTGEKVFLECVQDMDHENMFWYRQDPGLGLRLIYFSYDVKMKEKGDIPEGYSVSREKKERFSLILESASTNQTSMYLCASSLGVAMGQPQHFGDGTRLSIL.

The chain employs TRBV7-3 and TRBJ2-1; 9 nucleotides line up with TRBD1. V dropped 5 bases and J dropped 6; count of bases not matched to a gene: 11. CDR3 length equals 16 residues. Germline CDR1 SGHTA, CDR2 FQGTGA. The CDR3 DNA sequence: TGTGCCAGCAGCCTTGCTGTAGGACAGGGGATCAATGAGCAGTTCTTC. This gives the protein CASSLAVGQGINEQFF.

This rearrangement joins TRBV9 to TRBJ1-6, with D uncertain. The CDR3 loop spans 13 amino acids. Germline V gives CDR1 SGDLS, CDR2 YYNGEE. The V end was cut by 3 bases, the J end by 8 bases, with 9 bases between. The CDR3 DNA reads TGTGCCAGCAGCGGCGCGGGGTATTCACCCCTCCACTTT. It specifies CASSGAGYSPLHF.

The chain carries TRBV27 and TRBJ1-6, with D maybe TRBD1 (5 bases). The CDR3 runs to 16 residues. V lost 0 bases to trimming and J lost 5 bases, with 11 bases between them. The germline V gene encodes CDR1 MNHEY and CDR2 SMNVEV (reference sequence). CDR3 residues: CASSLSRQLNNSPLHF. In nucleotides, the CDR3 is TGTGCCAGCAGTTTATCTAGACAGCTAAATAATTCACCCCTCCACTTT.

The J gene is TRBJ1-5, the V gene TRBV5-1, with D perhaps matching TRBD1 (5 bases). Germline V CDR1 and CDR2: SGHRS, YFSETQ. This CDR3 is 15 amino acids long. V gave up 0 bases and J gave up 0 bases, with 7 bases separating them. CDR3 DNA: TGCGCCAGCAGCTTGGAAGGGGTTAGCAATCAGCCCCAGCATTTT. Encoded protein: CASSLEGVSNQPQHF.

The chain uses TRBV12-3 or TRBV12-4 and TRBJ1-5, with a weak D call TRBD1 (5 bases). This CDR3 is 12 amino acids long. The V gene lost 5 bases and the J gene lost 6 bases, with 8 bases spanning the gap. CDR3 sequence: CASSTGGQPQHF. CDR3 nucleotides: TGTGCCAGCAGTACCGGGGGTCAGCCCCAGCATTTT.

This clone was recorded once. The chain carries TRBV19 and TRBJ1-5, with D hard to call. Germline values: CDR1 LNHDA, CDR2 SQIVND (reference sequence). This CDR3 has 14 residues. Trimming removed 2 bases at V and 5 bases at J, with 10 bases between. The CDR3 sequence is CASSIRVGDQPQHF. The CDR3 DNA reads TGTGCCAGTAGTATAAGGGTTGGCGATCAGCCCCAGCATTTT.

The rearrangement uses TRBV11-2 and TRBJ2-7; tentative D call: TRBD1 (5 bases). CDR1 and CDR2 (germline): SGHAT, FQNNGV. Trimming cost V 3 bases and J 3 bases, with 18 bases left between them. The CDR3 spans 16 residues. The CDR3 DNA sequence: TGTGCCAGCAGCTTGGTATCCAGGGATTGGGGCTACGAGCAGTACTTC. Its protein product is CASSLVSRDWGYEQYF.